These T cell receptor beta chains were read from a single sample in a study of OX40 agonist ivuxolimab in advanced cancers. Profiled with immunoSEQ multiplex PCR; TCRdb holds only in-frame clones, not every one. The data show tens of thousands of clones, around 80% seen once. The sample was CD4+ or CD8+ T cells sorted from blood, taken in a trial of the OX40 agonist ivuxolimab. The receptor set was obtained from an adult with an advanced solid tumor such as melanoma, head and neck, liver or kidney cancer. The CDR3 runs from the conserved cysteine through the conserved F or W. Each record gives: clone size, D gene, J gene, V gene, CDR3 DNA, CDR3 protein. D genes are given only for firm matches. Where a row states a size, it is once, few, many or the class of an expanded clone; other rows omit it.

abundance: -
d_gene: -
j_gene: TRBJ1-1
v_gene: TRBV10-3
CDR3nt: TGTGCCATCAGTGTTCGGGGTGAAGCTTTCTTT
CDR3aa: CAISVRGEAFF

abundance: -
d_gene: -
j_gene: TRBJ1-1
v_gene: TRBV11-2
CDR3nt: TGTGCCAGCAGCGAGAGAAGGAACACTGAAGCTTTCTTT
CDR3aa: CASSERRNTEAFF

abundance: -
d_gene: TRBD1
j_gene: TRBJ1-2
v_gene: TRBV19
CDR3nt: TGTGCCAGTAGTAAGCCCGGGACAGGGGCGGATGGCTACACCTTC
CDR3aa: CASSKPGTGADGYTF

abundance: -
d_gene: -
j_gene: TRBJ1-5
v_gene: TRBV5-5
CDR3nt: TGTGCCAGCAGCTTGTGGGGGGCACGACAGCCCCAGCATTTT
CDR3aa: CASSLWGARQPQHF

abundance: -
d_gene: TRBD1
j_gene: TRBJ2-7
v_gene: TRBV15
CDR3nt: TGTGCCACCAGCAGAGATCAGGGGGCCTACGAGCAGTACTTC
CDR3aa: CATSRDQGAYEQYF

abundance: -
d_gene: -
j_gene: TRBJ1-2
v_gene: TRBV5-8
CDR3nt: TGTGCCAGCAGCTTGGTGGGACCCTATGGCTACACCTTC
CDR3aa: CASSLVGPYGYTF

abundance: few
d_gene: TRBD2
j_gene: TRBJ2-3
v_gene: TRBV7-2
CDR3nt: TGTGCCAGCAGCTATAGCGGGAGCCCCGGAGATACGCAGTATTTT
CDR3aa: CASSYSGSPGDTQYF

abundance: -
d_gene: TRBD2
j_gene: TRBJ2-1
v_gene: TRBV6-5
CDR3nt: TGTGCCAGCAGAAGTAGCGGGACCCGCCAAGATGAGCAGTTCTTC
CDR3aa: CASRSSGTRQDEQFF

abundance: -
d_gene: -
j_gene: TRBJ2-3
v_gene: TRBV13
CDR3nt: TGTGCCAGCAGCTTAGACCCTGGAGGTAGTACAGATACGCAGTATTTT
CDR3aa: CASSLDPGGSTDTQYF

abundance: -
d_gene: TRBD1
j_gene: TRBJ1-1
v_gene: TRBV6-1
CDR3nt: TGTGCCAGCCGCTGGACAGGGTTGGCGGTGACTGAAGCTTTCTTT
CDR3aa: CASRWTGLAVTEAFF

abundance: few
d_gene: -
j_gene: TRBJ1-1
v_gene: TRBV20-1
CDR3nt: TGCAGTGCATACAGGAACACTGAAGCTTTCTTT
CDR3aa: CSAYRNTEAFF

abundance: -
d_gene: -
j_gene: TRBJ1-2
v_gene: TRBV21-1
CDR3nt: TGTGCCAGCAGCAGCGCCGGTAGAGACTATGGCTACACCTTC
CDR3aa: CASSSAGRDYGYTF

abundance: -
d_gene: -
j_gene: TRBJ2-5
v_gene: TRBV21-1
CDR3nt: TGTGCCAGCATTAACGCATATTGCGCCGCCCAAGAGACCCAGTACTTC
CDR3aa: CASINAYCAAQETQYF

abundance: once
d_gene: TRBD2
j_gene: TRBJ2-5
v_gene: TRBV9
CDR3nt: TGTGCCAGCAGCGTTCTAGCGGGGAGGGCCCAGTACTTC
CDR3aa: CASSVLAGRAQYF

abundance: -
d_gene: -
j_gene: TRBJ1-2
v_gene: TRBV19
CDR3nt: TGTGCCAGTAGTATCTCCCCGTCCTATGGCTACACCTTC
CDR3aa: CASSISPSYGYTF

abundance: -
d_gene: -
j_gene: TRBJ1-5
v_gene: TRBV4-1
CDR3nt: TGCGCCAGCAGCCAAGATCCCTTTGGGCAGCCCCAGCATTTT
CDR3aa: CASSQDPFGQPQHF

abundance: -
d_gene: TRBD1
j_gene: TRBJ1-3
v_gene: TRBV9
CDR3nt: TGTGCCAGCAGCGTAAGACAGGGGAGAACTGGAAACACCATATATTTT
CDR3aa: CASSVRQGRTGNTIYF

abundance: -
d_gene: -
j_gene: TRBJ1-1
v_gene: TRBV5-6
CDR3nt: TGTGCCAGCAGCCCGGGACCGGGAAACACTGAAGCTTTCTTT
CDR3aa: CASSPGPGNTEAFF

abundance: -
d_gene: -
j_gene: TRBJ1-1
v_gene: TRBV6-4
CDR3nt: TGTGCCAGCAGTGACTCAGGAGACCTAAACACTGAAGCTTTCTTT
CDR3aa: CASSDSGDLNTEAFF

abundance: few
d_gene: TRBD1
j_gene: TRBJ1-6
v_gene: TRBV5-4
CDR3nt: TGTGCCAGCAGCCAGGGGACAGGGGGGCATAATTCACCCCTCCACTTT
CDR3aa: CASSQGTGGHNSPLHF

abundance: -
d_gene: TRBD1
j_gene: TRBJ2-6
v_gene: TRBV7-9
CDR3nt: TGTGCCAGCAGCGCCGGGACAGGATTCTCTGGGGCCAACGTCCTGACTTTC
CDR3aa: CASSAGTGFSGANVLTF

abundance: -
d_gene: TRBD2
j_gene: TRBJ2-1
v_gene: TRBV9
CDR3nt: TGTGCCTCCAGTTCCGGGACTAGCGCAAGTGGGTCCTACAATGAGCAGTTCTTC
CDR3aa: CASSSGTSASGSYNEQFF

abundance: -
d_gene: -
j_gene: TRBJ1-2
v_gene: TRBV27
CDR3nt: TGTGCCAGCAGTTTATCGTGGAACAGGGACAACTATGGCTACACCTTC
CDR3aa: CASSLSWNRDNYGYTF

abundance: -
d_gene: -
j_gene: TRBJ2-2
v_gene: TRBV9
CDR3nt: TGTGCCAGCAGCGTACGTCCGACGACTAGTAGCCGGGAGCTGTTTTTT
CDR3aa: CASSVRPTTSSRELFF

abundance: -
d_gene: -
j_gene: TRBJ2-7
v_gene: TRBV5-6
CDR3nt: TGTGCCAGCAGCCGACGGACGGAGAGAACCTACGAGCAGTACTTC
CDR3aa: CASSRRTERTYEQYF

abundance: -
d_gene: -
j_gene: TRBJ2-2
v_gene: TRBV7-3
CDR3nt: TGTGCCAGCAGCTTAACCTATGGACGTCAGGAGAACACCGGGGAGCTGTTTTTT
CDR3aa: CASSLTYGRQENTGELFF

abundance: -
d_gene: TRBD1
j_gene: TRBJ1-1
v_gene: TRBV19
CDR3nt: TGTGCCAGTAGTCGGACAGGGGGTTACACTGAAGCTTTCTTT
CDR3aa: CASSRTGGYTEAFF

abundance: -
d_gene: -
j_gene: TRBJ1-6
v_gene: TRBV7-2
CDR3nt: TGTGCCAGCAGCTTAATGACAGCGGATAATTCACCCCTCCACTTT
CDR3aa: CASSLMTADNSPLHF

abundance: -
d_gene: -
j_gene: TRBJ1-5
v_gene: TRBV19
CDR3nt: TGTGCCAGTAGTCGGGGGACATCGGGAAGTAGCAATCAGCCCCAGCATTTT
CDR3aa: CASSRGTSGSSNQPQHF

abundance: -
d_gene: -
j_gene: TRBJ2-2
v_gene: TRBV4-3
CDR3nt: TGCGCCAGCAGCCAAGAGGGGACGAGCACCGGGGAGCTGTTTTTT
CDR3aa: CASSQEGTSTGELFF

abundance: -
d_gene: -
j_gene: TRBJ1-5
v_gene: TRBV19
CDR3nt: TGTGCCAGTAGTATAGGGGATAGTCAGCCCCAGCATTTT
CDR3aa: CASSIGDSQPQHF

abundance: -
d_gene: -
j_gene: TRBJ2-2
v_gene: TRBV11-2
CDR3nt: TGTGCCAGCAGCCCCAGTGGGTGGGGCACTTCGAACACCGGGGAGCTGTTTTTT
CDR3aa: CASSPSGWGTSNTGELFF

abundance: -
d_gene: -
j_gene: TRBJ1-1
v_gene: TRBV7-2
CDR3nt: TGTGCCAGCAGCTTAATCAGCACTGAAGCTTTCTTT
CDR3aa: CASSLISTEAFF

abundance: -
d_gene: -
j_gene: TRBJ2-3
v_gene: TRBV11-3
CDR3nt: TGTGCCAGCAGCTACACAGATACGCAGTATTTT
CDR3aa: CASSYTDTQYF

abundance: -
d_gene: -
j_gene: TRBJ1-1
v_gene: TRBV2
CDR3nt: TGTGCCAGTACTTCACCGCTTGTAGCTGAAGCTTTCTTT
CDR3aa: CASTSPLVAEAFF

abundance: -
d_gene: -
j_gene: TRBJ1-2
v_gene: TRBV7-2
CDR3nt: TGTGCCAGCAGCTTAGATAGGACAGTCGGCTACACCTTC
CDR3aa: CASSLDRTVGYTF

abundance: -
d_gene: -
j_gene: TRBJ2-2
v_gene: TRBV18
CDR3nt: TGTGCCAGCTCAGGGAGTAGCTCGGGAACCGGGGAGCTGTTTTTT
CDR3aa: CASSGSSSGTGELFF

abundance: -
d_gene: -
j_gene: TRBJ1-4
v_gene: TRBV7-8
CDR3nt: TGTGCCAGCAGATCCGAAACGGGAATGGGGTACAAAAAACTGTTTTTT
CDR3aa: CASRSETGMGYKKLFF

abundance: once
d_gene: -
j_gene: TRBJ2-7
v_gene: TRBV11-3
CDR3nt: TGTGCCAGCAGCTTAGCGTCTGGGGAATTCGAGCAGTACTTC
CDR3aa: CASSLASGEFEQYF

abundance: -
d_gene: -
j_gene: TRBJ2-5
v_gene: TRBV27
CDR3nt: TGTGCCAGCAGTCAAACAGGGGAGACCCAGTACTTC
CDR3aa: CASSQTGETQYF

abundance: -
d_gene: TRBD2
j_gene: TRBJ2-7
v_gene: TRBV7-2
CDR3nt: TGTGCCAGCAGCGGACGACTAGCGGGGCCTTCCTACGAGCAGTACTTC
CDR3aa: CASSGRLAGPSYEQYF

abundance: few
d_gene: -
j_gene: TRBJ2-5
v_gene: TRBV4-3
CDR3nt: TGCGCCAGCAGCACGGGGGAGGACCAAGAGACCCAGTACTTC
CDR3aa: CASSTGEDQETQYF

abundance: -
d_gene: -
j_gene: TRBJ1-6
v_gene: TRBV6-1
CDR3nt: TGTGCCAGCAGTGAACTTTCGAGTTCACCCCTCCACTTT
CDR3aa: CASSELSSSPLHF

abundance: -
d_gene: -
j_gene: TRBJ1-2
v_gene: TRBV9
CDR3nt: TGTGCCAGCAGCGTAGGTGGCAGGTCGGGTGGCTACACCTTC
CDR3aa: CASSVGGRSGGYTF

abundance: -
d_gene: TRBD1
j_gene: TRBJ2-7
v_gene: TRBV27
CDR3nt: TGTGCCAGCAGTCGCCCCGGGACAGGTAACACCTACGAGCAGTACTTC
CDR3aa: CASSRPGTGNTYEQYF

abundance: -
d_gene: -
j_gene: TRBJ1-1
v_gene: TRBV13
CDR3nt: TGTGCCAGCAGCTTAGACTCCACGATGAACACTGAAGCTTTCTTT
CDR3aa: CASSLDSTMNTEAFF

abundance: -
d_gene: -
j_gene: TRBJ1-6
v_gene: TRBV6-5
CDR3nt: TGTGCCAGCAGTTACTCACAGGAGAATTCACCCCTCCACTTT
CDR3aa: CASSYSQENSPLHF

abundance: -
d_gene: -
j_gene: TRBJ1-1
v_gene: TRBV4-2
CDR3nt: TGTGCCAGCAGCCAAGCCTGGGAGGGGGGCGGATCAGCTTTCTTT
CDR3aa: CASSQAWEGGGSAFF

abundance: -
d_gene: -
j_gene: TRBJ1-2
v_gene: TRBV7-9
CDR3nt: TGTGCCAGCAGAGACCGAGGTAATGGCTACACCTTC
CDR3aa: CASRDRGNGYTF

abundance: -
d_gene: -
j_gene: TRBJ2-1
v_gene: TRBV19
CDR3nt: TGTGCCAGTATAGGACCTATGGGTTACAATGAGCAGTTCTTC
CDR3aa: CASIGPMGYNEQFF

abundance: -
d_gene: TRBD1
j_gene: TRBJ1-4
v_gene: TRBV6-6
CDR3nt: TGTGCCAGCAGGGACAGGGGGCAAGAAAAACTGTTTTTT
CDR3aa: CASRDRGQEKLFF

abundance: -
d_gene: -
j_gene: TRBJ1-5
v_gene: TRBV14
CDR3nt: TGTGCCAGCAGCCAACTGGAGAGTCAGCCCCAGCATTTT
CDR3aa: CASSQLESQPQHF

abundance: -
d_gene: -
j_gene: TRBJ1-5
v_gene: TRBV4-3
CDR3nt: TGCGCCAGCAGCCAAGATCGGAGGATTGGTCAGCCCCAGCATTTT
CDR3aa: CASSQDRRIGQPQHF